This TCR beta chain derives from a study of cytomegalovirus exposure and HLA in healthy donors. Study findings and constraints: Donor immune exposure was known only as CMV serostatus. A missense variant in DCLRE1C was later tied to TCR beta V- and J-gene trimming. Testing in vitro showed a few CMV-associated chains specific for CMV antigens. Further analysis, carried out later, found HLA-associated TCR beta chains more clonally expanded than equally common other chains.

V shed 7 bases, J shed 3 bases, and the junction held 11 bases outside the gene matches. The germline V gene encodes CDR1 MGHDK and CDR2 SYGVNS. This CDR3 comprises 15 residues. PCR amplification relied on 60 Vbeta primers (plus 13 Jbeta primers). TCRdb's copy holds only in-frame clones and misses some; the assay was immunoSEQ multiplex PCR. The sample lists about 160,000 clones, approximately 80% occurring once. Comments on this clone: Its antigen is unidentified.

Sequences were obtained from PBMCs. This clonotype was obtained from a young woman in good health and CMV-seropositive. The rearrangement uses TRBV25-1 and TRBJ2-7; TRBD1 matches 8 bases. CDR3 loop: CASNDRDRTIYEQYF. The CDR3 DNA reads TGTGCCAGCAATGACCGGGACAGGACAATCTACGAGCAGTACTTC.